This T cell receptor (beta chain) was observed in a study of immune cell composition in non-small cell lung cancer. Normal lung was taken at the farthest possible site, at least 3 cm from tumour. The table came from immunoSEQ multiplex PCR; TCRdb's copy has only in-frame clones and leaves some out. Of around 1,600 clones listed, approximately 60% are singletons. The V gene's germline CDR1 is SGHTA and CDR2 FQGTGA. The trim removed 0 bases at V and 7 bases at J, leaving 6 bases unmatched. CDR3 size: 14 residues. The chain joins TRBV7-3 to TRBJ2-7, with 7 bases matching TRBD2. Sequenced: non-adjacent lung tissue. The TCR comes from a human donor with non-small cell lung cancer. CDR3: CASSLTRLAEEQYF. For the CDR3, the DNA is TGTGCCAGCAGCTTAACGCGACTAGCTGAGGAGCAGTACTTC.